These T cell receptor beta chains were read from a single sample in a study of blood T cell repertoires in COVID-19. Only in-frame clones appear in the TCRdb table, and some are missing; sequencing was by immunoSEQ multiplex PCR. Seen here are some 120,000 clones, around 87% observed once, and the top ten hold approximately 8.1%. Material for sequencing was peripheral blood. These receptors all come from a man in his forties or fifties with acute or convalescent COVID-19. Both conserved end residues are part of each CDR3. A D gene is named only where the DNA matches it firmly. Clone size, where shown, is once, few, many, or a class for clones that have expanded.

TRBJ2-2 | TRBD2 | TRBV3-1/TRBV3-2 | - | TGTGCCAGCAGCCAAGATGGAGGGGAAGAGCTAGCGGGAGGGCCAGGCACCGGGGAGCTGTTTTTT | CASSQDGGEELAGGPGTGELFF
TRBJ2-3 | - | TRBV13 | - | TGTGCCAGCAGCTTAAGGGGGAGGGCCGATACAGATACGCAGTATTTT | CASSLRGRADTDTQYF
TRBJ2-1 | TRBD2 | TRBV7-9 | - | TGTGCCAGCAGCTCCTGGGTCGGGAGTAGCGGGCCCCTTAATGAGCAGTTCTTC | CASSSWVGSSGPLNEQFF
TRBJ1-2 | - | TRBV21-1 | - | TGTGCCAGCAGCATTCGGTGGGCGACAGGGGTTGCCTATGGCTACACCTTC | CASSIRWATGVAYGYTF
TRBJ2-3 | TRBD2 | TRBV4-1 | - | TGCGCCAGCAGCCAATCTACTAGCGGGGACCCTAGCACAGATACGCAGTATTTT | CASSQSTSGDPSTDTQYF
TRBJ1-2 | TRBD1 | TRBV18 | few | TGTGCCAGCTCACCCAATCGTCGGACAGGCGTGAACTATGGCTACACCTTC | CASSPNRRTGVNYGYTF
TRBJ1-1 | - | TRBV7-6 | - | TGTGCCAGCAGCTTGGGCCAAAATAAGAACACTGAAGCTTTCTTT | CASSLGQNKNTEAFF
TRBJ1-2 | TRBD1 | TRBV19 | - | TGTGCCAGTAGTCCCGGACAGGGAGCAACATATGGCTACACCTTC | CASSPGQGATYGYTF
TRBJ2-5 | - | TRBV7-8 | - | TGTGCCAGCAGCCCCCCCCGAGGGGAGACCCAGTACTTC | CASSPPRGETQYF
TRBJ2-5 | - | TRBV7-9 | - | TGTGCCAGCAGCCCTCTGGGCCAGGCCATGGAGACCCAGTACTTC | CASSPLGQAMETQYF
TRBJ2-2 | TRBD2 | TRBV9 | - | TGTGCCAGCAGCGTCCTCCCCGGCCTAGCGGGAGGAGGGGAGCTGTTTTTT | CASSVLPGLAGGGELFF
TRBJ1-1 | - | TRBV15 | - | TGTGCCACCAGCAGAGGGCTGAACACTGAAGCTTTCTTT | CATSRGLNTEAFF
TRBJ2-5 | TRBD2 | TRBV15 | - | TGTGCCACCAGCAGCAAACTAGCGGGGCCCCAAGAGACCCAGTACTTC | CATSSKLAGPQETQYF
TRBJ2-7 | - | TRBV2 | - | TGTGCCAGCAGTGAAGCGGGGTTTTGGTCTTCAGGGACACACGAGCAGTACTTC | CASSEAGFWSSGTHEQYF
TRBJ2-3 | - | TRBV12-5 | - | TGTGCTAGTGGTTTAACAGCTACTAGCACAGATACGCAGTATTTT | CASGLTATSTDTQYF
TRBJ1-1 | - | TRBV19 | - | TGTGCCAGTAGTATAGGCCGGGGGGGCACTGAAGCTTTCTTT | CASSIGRGGTEAFF
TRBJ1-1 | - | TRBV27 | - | TGTGCCAGCAGTTTCTCCATAGGGAGGAACACTGAAGCTTTCTTT | CASSFSIGRNTEAFF
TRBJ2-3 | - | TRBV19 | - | TGTGCCAGTAGAGGGACTGACGGCGAGGGTCAGTATTTT | CASRGTDGEGQYF
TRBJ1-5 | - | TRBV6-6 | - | TGTGCCAGCAGTTACAGAGATAGCAATCAGCCCCAGCATTTT | CASSYRDSNQPQHF
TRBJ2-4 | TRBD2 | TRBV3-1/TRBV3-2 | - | TGTGCCAGCAGCCCGGAGGTAGCGGGATGGTCTAAAAACATTCAGTACTTC | CASSPEVAGWSKNIQYF
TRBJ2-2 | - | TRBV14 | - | TGTGCCAGCAGCGGAGGAGGCGGGGAGCTGTTTTTT | CASSGGGGELFF
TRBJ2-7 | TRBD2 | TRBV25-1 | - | TGTGCCAGCAGTGACAGCGGGAGCTCCTACGAGCAGTACTTC | CASSDSGSSYEQYF
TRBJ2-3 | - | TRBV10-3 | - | TGTGCCATCAAGAATGTTACAGGGTTGCCCACAGATACGCAGTATTTT | CAIKNVTGLPTDTQYF
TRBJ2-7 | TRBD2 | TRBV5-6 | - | TGTGCCAGCAGCCCTAGCGGGGAGGTTCCCTACGAGCAGTACTTC | CASSPSGEVPYEQYF
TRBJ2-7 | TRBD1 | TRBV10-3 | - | TGTGCCATCAGTGAGACAGGGGGCTTCGAGCAGTACTTC | CAISETGGFEQYF
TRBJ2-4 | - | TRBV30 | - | TGTGCCACGGAGATACGAAACATTCAGTACTTC | CATEIRNIQYF
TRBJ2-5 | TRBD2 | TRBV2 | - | TGTGCCAGCAGTGAAGGGGGGGGAGTAGAGACCCAGTACTTC | CASSEGGGVETQYF
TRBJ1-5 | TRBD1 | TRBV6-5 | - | TGTGCCAGTTACCTACAGGGGTCCGGTCAGCCCCAGCATTTT | CASYLQGSGQPQHF
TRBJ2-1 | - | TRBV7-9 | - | TGTGCCAGCAGCCCCAGCGGGTCCCCTTACAATGAGCAGTTCTTC | CASSPSGSPYNEQFF
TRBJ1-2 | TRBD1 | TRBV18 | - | TGTGCCAGCTCACCGCGGACAGGGGAAGGCTACACCTTC | CASSPRTGEGYTF
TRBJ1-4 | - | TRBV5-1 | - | TGCGCCAGCAGCAACGAGGAGGGTGGAGAAAAACTGTTTTTT | CASSNEEGGEKLFF
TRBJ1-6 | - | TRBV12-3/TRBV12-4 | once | TGTGCCAGCTCATTTCCGGGTTCACCCCTCCACTTT | CASSFPGSPLHF
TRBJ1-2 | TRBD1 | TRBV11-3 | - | TGTGCCAGCAGCGCGACAGGGGTGTCCTATGGCTACACCTTC | CASSATGVSYGYTF